Listed below are T cell receptor beta chains from one sample, sequenced in a study of blood T cell repertoires in COVID-19. Sequenced by immunoSEQ multiplex PCR; TCRdb stores in-frame clones only, minus some. The table shows 35,000 to 50,000 clones, with roughly 85% occurring only once. What was sequenced was peripheral blood. These receptor sequences come from a woman in her seventies in a cohort sampled during active COVID-19. CDR3s include the opening cysteine and the closing phenylalanine or tryptophan. A D gene is named only where the DNA matches it firmly. Clone size appears in some rows only: once, few, many, or a class for an expanded clone.

clone_size	j_call	cdr3_length	d_call	v_call	cdr3_nt	cdr3_aa
few	TRBJ2-7	13	-	TRBV6-2/TRBV6-3	TGTGCCAGCAGTTACGACAGACGCTACGAGCAGTACTTC	CASSYDRRYEQYF
-	TRBJ1-4	15	TRBD1	TRBV6-1	TGTGCCAGCAGTGAACCCGGGACAGGGTTTGAAAAACTGTTTTTT	CASSEPGTGFEKLFF
-	TRBJ2-3	16	-	TRBV2	TGTGCCAGCAGTGAATGGACAGGGAGGGTCACAGATACGCAGTATTTT	CASSEWTGRVTDTQYF
-	TRBJ2-7	16	TRBD2	TRBV7-3	TGTGCCAGCAGCCCGTCTAGCGGGAGGGCCCCCTACGAGCAGTACTTC	CASSPSSGRAPYEQYF
-	TRBJ1-3	17	TRBD1	TRBV2	TGTGCCAGCAGTATCCGACAGGGGTTGTTTTCAGGAAACACCATATATTTT	CASSIRQGLFSGNTIYF
-	TRBJ2-5	14	-	TRBV5-6	TGTGCCAGCAGCTTTCAGGGTGGCACAGAGACCCAGTACTTC	CASSFQGGTETQYF
-	TRBJ2-3	17	-	TRBV29-1	TGCAGCGTTGAAGCCAAGGGCTCCAGGGTGCGCACAGATACGCAGTATTTT	CSVEAKGSRVRTDTQYF
-	TRBJ1-3	16	-	TRBV28	TGTGCCAGCAGTTTACCAGGGGCCAGCTCTGGAAACACCATATATTTT	CASSLPGASSGNTIYF
-	TRBJ1-1	14	-	TRBV30	TGTGCCTGGGGGCGGGGAGGGCTGAACACTGAAGCTTTCTTT	CAWGRGGLNTEAFF
-	TRBJ2-5	16	TRBD1	TRBV5-1	TGCGCCAGCAGCTTGGTAGATGGGACAGGGTTAGAGACCCAGTACTTC	CASSLVDGTGLETQYF
-	TRBJ2-2	13	-	TRBV27	TGTGCCAGCAGTTCGGAGGCCACCGGGGAGCTGTTTTTT	CASSSEATGELFF
-	TRBJ1-1	14	-	TRBV21-1	TGTGCCAGCAGCCCGGGACAGGGACCCACTGAAGCTTTCTTT	CASSPGQGPTEAFF
-	TRBJ1-5	17	TRBD1	TRBV19	TGTGCCAGTAGTGGGACAGGGGGCCTTCTTAGCAATCAGCCCCAGCATTTT	CASSGTGGLLSNQPQHF
-	TRBJ2-3	16	-	TRBV7-9	TGTGCCAGCAGCCTACCCAGACTAGGCCGTACAGATACGCAGTATTTT	CASSLPRLGRTDTQYF
-	TRBJ2-7	16	-	TRBV7-9	TGTGCCAGCAGCCTAACCGCAGGGCCCACTCCCTACGAGCAGTACTTC	CASSLTAGPTPYEQYF
-	TRBJ2-3	13	-	TRBV12-3/TRBV12-4	TGTGCCAGCGCGGAGGGAAACACAGATACGCAGTATTTT	CASAEGNTDTQYF
once	TRBJ2-1	12	-	TRBV5-1	TGCGCCAGCAGCTTGGAGGGGAATGAGCAGTTCTTC	CASSLEGNEQFF
-	TRBJ2-4	13	-	TRBV28	TGTGCCAGCAGCCCACAGGGTCTAGTCATTCAGTACTTC	CASSPQGLVIQYF
-	TRBJ1-1	13	-	TRBV19	TGTGCCAGCCAGACAGGATACAACACTGAAGCTTTCTTT	CASQTGYNTEAFF
few	TRBJ2-7	14	-	TRBV10-3	TGTGCCATCAGTGGGTCATTCGCAGCCTACGAGCAGTACTTC	CAISGSFAAYEQYF
-	TRBJ2-6	18	-	TRBV21-1	TGTGCCAGCAGCAAAACGCGGGACAGAGTCTCTGGGGCCAACGTCCTGACTTTC	CASSKTRDRVSGANVLTF
-	TRBJ1-6	14	TRBD1	TRBV19	TGTGCCAGTAGTATCCGGGACAGGGATTCACCCCTCCACTTT	CASSIRDRDSPLHF
-	TRBJ2-2	14	-	TRBV19	TGTGCCAGTAGCTTGGGACTGTTCACCGGGGAGCTGTTTTTT	CASSLGLFTGELFF
-	TRBJ2-7	13	-	TRBV11-2	TGTGCCAGCAGCTTAGACAGGAACTACGAGCAGTACTTC	CASSLDRNYEQYF
-	TRBJ1-1	15	-	TRBV4-1	TGCGCCAGCAGCCCTACACCACAGGAATACACTGAAGCTTTCTTT	CASSPTPQEYTEAFF
-	TRBJ1-4	17	-	TRBV15	TGTGCCACCAGCAGCTTGGCCGCGGGGGGCTCTAATGAAAAACTGTTTTTT	CATSSLAAGGSNEKLFF
-	TRBJ2-3	13	-	TRBV3-1/TRBV3-2	TGTGCCAGCAGCACCCTCGCGGAAGATACGCAGTATTTT	CASSTLAEDTQYF
-	TRBJ1-5	13	-	TRBV6-5	TGTGCCGGGCAGGGGTTGGGCAATCAGCCCCAGCATTTT	CAGQGLGNQPQHF